The next 21 T cell receptor beta chains were all read from a single sample in a study of shared clonotypes between healthy human individuals. Profiling relied on immunoSEQ multiplex PCR, and the TCRdb table lists in-frame clones only, not all of them. The sample lists about 2.3 million clones, approximately 95% seen once, with about 0.37% in the top ten. The specimen was naive CD4+ T cells from PBMCs. Documented subset: CD45RA+ positively selected. These receptors came from a man aged 18-30 years in good health. Some clones in this sample may be carry-over from other donors' samples.

The gene calls are TRBV12-5 and TRBJ1-1; tentatively, D is TRBD1 (5 bases). V lost 9 bases and J 6 bases, leaving 11 bases between the germline ends. CDR1 and CDR2 (germline): LGHNT, FRNRAP. The CDR3 loop spans 11 amino acids. The CDR3 DNA reads TGTGCTAGCATGACAGTTGCTGAAGCTTTCTTT. Amino acid sequence: CASMTVAEAFF.

The chain is built from TRBV4-1 and TRBJ2-1; D unclear. Trimming took off 0 bases at V and 8 bases at J, with 5 bases between the two ends. The CDR3 covers 12 residues. The germline V gene encodes CDR1 MGHRA and CDR2 YSYEKL. The CDR3 spells CASSQDYDEQFF. The CDR3 nucleotides read TGCGCCAGCAGCCAAGATTACGATGAGCAGTTCTTC.

The V and J genes are TRBV19 and TRBJ1-2; the D is unclear. The V end lost 7 bases, the J end lost 1 base, and 7 bases lay between the germline ends. The CDR3 spans 12 residues. CDR1 and CDR2 (germline): LNHDA, SQIVND (reference sequence). CDR3 DNA: TGTGCCAGTACCGGGTATAACTATGGCTACACCTTC. Translating gives CASTGYNYGYTF.

Comment on this clone: Distinct nucleotide sequences in the sample also encode this CDR3. The gene calls are TRBV27 and TRBJ2-7, with 11 bases matching TRBD2. V was pared by 2 bases and J by 3 bases, with 0 bases of the junction left unmatched. Looked up from germline, CDR1 is MNHEY and CDR2 is SMNVEV (reference sequence). The CDR3 is made up of 14 amino acids. CDR3: CASSLLAGGYEQYF. CDR3 nucleotides: TGTGCCAGCAGTTTACTAGCGGGAGGCTACGAGCAGTACTTC.

This chain links TRBV30 with TRBJ2-2, with D possibly being TRBD1 or TRBD2 (7 bases each). The germline V and J ends were trimmed by 0 bases and 8 bases, with 22 bases remaining between them. The germline CDR1 and CDR2 sequences are GTSNPN and SVGIG (reference sequence). The CDR3 length is 17 residues. The CDR3 loop is CAWSVREGALTVGELFF. The CDR3 DNA reads TGTGCCTGGAGTGTAAGGGAGGGGGCGCTAACAGTAGGGGAGCTGTTTTTT.

The chain recombines TRBV28 with TRBJ1-5; D might be TRBD1 (6 bases). Trimming removed 4 bases at V and 3 bases at J, with 13 bases between. The CDR3 contains 15 residues. Per germline, CDR1 MDHEN and CDR2 SYDVKM. The CDR3 DNA follows: TGTGCCAGCAGTTGGGTGGACAGACCCAATCAGCCCCAGCATTTT. Its protein product is CASSWVDRPNQPQHF.

J is TRBJ2-1 and V is TRBV18; 9 bases line up with TRBD2. The V gene end was trimmed by 8 bases and the J gene end by 4 bases; junction bases not matched to a gene: 21. The CDR3 runs 19 residues. Germline V gene sequence: CDR1 KGHSH, CDR2 LQKENI. CDR3 protein: CASLNLAGHRTGKYNEQFF. DNA of the CDR3: TGTGCCAGCCTCAATCTAGCGGGGCACCGGACTGGAAAGTACAATGAGCAGTTCTTC.

The chain is built from TRBV27 and TRBJ2-3; tentatively, D is TRBD1 (7 bases). V was pared by 6 bases and J by 6 bases, with 19 bases between. This CDR3 contains 15 residues. Germline lookup yields CDR1 MNHEY and CDR2 SMNVEV (reference sequence). This CDR3 reads CASSPWQGGFDTQYF. The CDR3 DNA reads as TGTGCCAGCAGCCCTTGGCAGGGGGGTTTTGATACGCAGTATTTT.

The chain carries TRBV6-1 and TRBJ2-7; D is perhaps TRBD2 (6 bases). This CDR3 region has 14 residues. V was trimmed by 6 bases and J by 0 bases, leaving 12 bases between them. Per the germline V gene, CDR1 is MNHNS and CDR2 is SASEGT. The CDR3 bases are TGTGCCAGCAGGGCGCGCGGGGACTCCTACGAGCAGTACTTC. Translation: CASRARGDSYEQYF.

The rearrangement uses TRBV18 and TRBJ2-5; unclear D gene. The CDR3 covers 18 residues. Germline CDR1 is KGHSH and CDR2 is LQKENI. V was pared by 0 bases and J by 5 bases, with 22 bases between. As DNA, the CDR3 is TGTGCCAGCTCACCACCGAGAGGTACAGAAAGCTTACGGGAGACCCAGTACTTC. Translated: CASSPPRGTESLRETQYF.

This clone was counted once. The CDR3 DNA is TGCGCCAGCAGCGTAACAGGTGTGAGGACCACTGAAGCTTTCTTT. Translation: CASSVTGVRTTEAFF. The genes are TRBV5-1 and TRBJ1-1; D is perhaps TRBD1 (5 bases). Germline assignment: CDR1 SGHRS and CDR2 YFSETQ. The CDR3 is made up of 15 amino acids. The V end lost 4 bases, the J end lost 4 bases, and 17 bases lay between the germline ends.

This clone was seen just once. This sample also contains other DNA sequences that code for the same CDR3. The chain is built from TRBV2 and TRBJ2-5; the D gene is possibly TRBD1 (6 bases). Germline V lookup: CDR1 SNHLY, CDR2 FYNNEI. The CDR3 has 13 amino acids. Trimming left V 9 bases short and J 1 base short, with 12 bases between. CDR3 sequence reads: CASTDRAQETQYF. Written as DNA, the CDR3 is TGTGCCAGTACGGACAGAGCCCAAGAGACCCAGTACTTC.

This chain uses TRBV7-6 with TRBJ2-5; either TRBD1 or TRBD2 may fit D (6 bases each). V lost 8 bases and J 1 base, leaving 17 bases between the germline ends. The CDR3 spans 15 residues. The V gene's germline CDR1 is SGHVS and CDR2 FNYEAQ. Here the CDR3 DNA reads TGTGCCAGCGTCAACGTCGGAGGGGGCCAAGAGACCCAGTACTTC. Amino acids: CASVNVGGGQETQYF.

This sequence joins TRBV28 and TRBJ2-5; 9 nucleotides line up with TRBD1. The J segment lost 5 bases and the V segment lost 6 bases, leaving 7 bases of the junction unmatched. CDR3 length equals 14 residues. Germline V gives CDR1 MDHEN, CDR2 SYDVKM. The CDR3 here is CASSETGGSETQYF. The CDR3 DNA reads as TGTGCCAGCAGCGAGACAGGGGGGAGTGAGACCCAGTACTTC.

A few counts support this clone. The chain's CDR3 is CASSLDVTGGQYF. The CDR3 bases are TGCGCCAGCAGCTTGGATGTGACAGGGGGACAGTACTTC. The V and J genes are TRBV5-1 and TRBJ2-7, with TRBD1 matching 9 bases. Germline V gives CDR1 SGHRS, CDR2 YFSETQ. V shed 0 bases, J shed 10 bases, and the junction held 5 bases outside the gene matches. The CDR3 consists of 13 residues.

This clone was seen only a few times. The rearrangement joins TRBV7-9 to TRBJ1-2; TRBD1 agrees at 9 bases. The CDR3 totals 15 residues. CDR1 is SEHNR and CDR2 is FQNEAQ in the germline V gene (reference sequence). The junction had 4 bases not matched to a gene; V was cut back by 4 bases and J by 1 base. The CDR3 DNA sequence: TGTGCCAGCAGCTCACGGACAGGGGATAACTATGGCTACACCTTC. It specifies CASSSRTGDNYGYTF. The whole variable domain, filled in from reference TRBV7-9 and TRBJ1-2, reads DTGVSQNPRHKITKRGQNVTFRCDPISEHNRLYWYRQTLGQGPEFLTYFQNEAQLEKSRLLSDRFSAERPKGSFSTLEIQRTEQGDSAMYLCASSSRTGDNYGYTFGSGTRLTVV.

The chain uses TRBV11-2 and TRBJ1-1; tentative D call: TRBD1 (6 bases). V dropped 0 bases and J dropped 1 base, with 6 bases sitting between them. The CDR3 has 14 residues. Germline V gives CDR1 SGHAT, CDR2 FQNNGV. The chain's CDR3 is CASSLEGGNTEAFF. The CDR3 coding sequence is TGTGCCAGCAGCTTAGAAGGGGGGAACACTGAAGCTTTCTTT.

The chain links TRBV5-8 to TRBJ2-3, with 14 bases aligning to TRBD2. Germline V gene sequence: CDR1 SGHTS, CDR2 YDEGEE. V lost 4 bases, J lost 6 bases, and 10 bases stayed unmatched. This CDR3 region has 17 residues. The CDR3 region is CASSLGLAGGGTDTQYF. The CDR3 DNA sequence: TGTGCCAGCAGCCTTGGACTAGCGGGAGGAGGAACGGATACGCAGTATTTT.

The genes are TRBV7-7 and TRBJ2-3; a possible D gene is TRBD2 (5 bases). CDR1 and CDR2 from the germline V gene are SSHAT and FNYEAQ (reference sequence). Trimming left V 1 base short and J 6 bases short, with 23 bases between. There are 18 residues in the CDR3. CDR3 protein: CASSLEPTGKARSDTQYF. The CDR3 DNA sequence: TGTGCCAGCAGCTTAGAGCCCACGGGGAAGGCGCGATCGGATACGCAGTATTTT.

V is TRBV11-2 and J is TRBJ2-7; D perhaps matches TRBD1 (5 bases). CDR3 length equals 15 residues. The V end was cut by 6 bases, the J end by 3 bases, with 18 bases between. Per germline, CDR1 SGHAT and CDR2 FQNNGV. Here the CDR3 DNA reads TGTGCCAGCAGTTTCTTTCCGGACACAAGCTACGAGCAGTACTTC. This encodes CASSFFPDTSYEQYF.

The chain joins TRBV5-1 to TRBJ2-2; TRBD2 aligns across 10 bases. This CDR3 has 17 amino acids. The junction had 9 bases not matched to a gene; V was cut back by 0 bases and J by 7 bases. The germline V gene has CDR1 SGHRS and CDR2 YFSETQ. CDR3 sequence (DNA): TGCGCCAGCAGCTTGGGCCGGGCTAGCGGGAGTGGCGGGGAGCTGTTTTTT. The encoded protein is CASSLGRASGSGGELFF.